This entry is about one T cell receptor (beta chain). These data are taken from a study of blood T cell repertoires in COVID-19. Profiling relied on immunoSEQ multiplex PCR, and the TCRdb table lists in-frame clones only, not all of them. The repertoire holds about 350,000 clones, with about 88% as singletons. This receptor was taken from a woman under 40 who had been exposed to COVID-19. The sequenced material came from PBMCs or T cells enriched from blood (not recorded which).

The CDR3 DNA sequence: TGTGCCAGCAGTCCTCCCGCAGGGACCTACGAGCAGTACTTC. Translation: CASSPPAGTYEQYF. The rearrangement joins TRBV28 to TRBJ2-7, with D possibly being TRBD1 (5 bases). Germline assignment: CDR1 MDHEN and CDR2 SYDVKM. CDR3 length: 14 amino acids. V lost 5 bases and J 2 bases, leaving 13 bases between the germline ends.